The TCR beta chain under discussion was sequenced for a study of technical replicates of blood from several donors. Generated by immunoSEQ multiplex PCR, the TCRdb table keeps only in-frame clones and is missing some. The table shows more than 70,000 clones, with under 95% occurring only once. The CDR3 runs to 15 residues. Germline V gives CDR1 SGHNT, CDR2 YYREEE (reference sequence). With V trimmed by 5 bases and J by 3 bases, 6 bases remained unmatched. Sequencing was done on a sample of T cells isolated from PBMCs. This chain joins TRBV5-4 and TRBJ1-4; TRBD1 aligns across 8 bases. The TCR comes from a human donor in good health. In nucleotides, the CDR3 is TGTGCCAGCAGTCACACAGGGGGTCCTAATGAAAAACTGTTTTTT. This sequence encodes CASSHTGGPNEKLFF.